This T cell receptor beta chain was found in a study of OX40 agonist ivuxolimab in advanced cancers. CDR3 size: 13 residues. V lost 6 bases and J lost 9, with 12 bases in between. Germline-derived CDR1 and CDR2 are SNHLY and FYNNEI. Some clones are missing from TCRdb's copy, which holds only in-frame ones; the method was immunoSEQ multiplex PCR. The sample shows 50,000 to 80,000 clones, roughly four fifths of them seen only once. The V call is TRBV2, the J call TRBJ1-6, with D possibly being TRBD1 (5 bases). The receptor comes from an adult with an advanced solid tumor such as melanoma, head and neck, liver or kidney cancer. Sequences were derived from CD4+ or CD8+ T cells sorted from blood, sampled in a trial of the OX40 agonist ivuxolimab. The CDR3 nucleotides are TGTGCCAGCAGAAGGGGAATGGGTTCACCCCTCCACTTT. Residues: CASRRGMGSPLHF. The full variable domain, its missing parts supplied by reference TRBV2 and TRBJ1-6, is EPEVTQTPSHQVTQMGQEVILRCVPISNHLYFYWYRQILGQKVEFLVSFYNNEISEKSEIFDDQFSVERPDGSNFTLKIRSTKLEDSAMYFCASRRGMGSPLHFGNGTRLTVT.